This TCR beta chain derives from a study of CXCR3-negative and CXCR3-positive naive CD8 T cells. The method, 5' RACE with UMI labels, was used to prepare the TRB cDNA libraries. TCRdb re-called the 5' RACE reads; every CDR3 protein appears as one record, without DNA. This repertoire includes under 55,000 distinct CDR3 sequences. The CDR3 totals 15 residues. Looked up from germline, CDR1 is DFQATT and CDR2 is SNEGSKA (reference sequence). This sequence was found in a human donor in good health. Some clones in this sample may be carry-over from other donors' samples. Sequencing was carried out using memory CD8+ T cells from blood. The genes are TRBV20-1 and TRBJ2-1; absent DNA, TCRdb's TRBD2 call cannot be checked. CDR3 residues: CSASERGGSYNEQFF.